This TCR beta chain appears in the sequencing data of a study of blood T cells in healthy people across ages. Overall study findings and caveats: A conclusive naive versus antigen-experienced comparison was prevented by the unsorted PBMCs.

As concerns this clonotype: Its target is not known.

CDR3 size: 14 residues. Trimming stripped 1 base from V and 8 bases from J, with 12 bases between. CDR1 MGHRA and CDR2 YSYEKL come from the germline V gene. A second PCR, run for about 6 to 11 cycles, used a sample-barcoded 5' primer plus a J-beta primer mix. Each CDR3 protein gets one entry after TCRdb re-called the 5' RACE reads with MiXCR. Of around 1.1 million distinct CDR3 sequences listed, under 40% were seen once; the top ten hold around 14%. The source of this sequence is a young man in good health. The V gene is TRBV4-1, the J gene TRBJ2-1, with no clear D. The sequenced material came from blood. The CDR3 reads CASSQVGDGDEQFF. The CDR3 DNA reads as TGCGCCAGCAGCCAAGTTGGGGATGGAGATGAGCAGTTCTTC.